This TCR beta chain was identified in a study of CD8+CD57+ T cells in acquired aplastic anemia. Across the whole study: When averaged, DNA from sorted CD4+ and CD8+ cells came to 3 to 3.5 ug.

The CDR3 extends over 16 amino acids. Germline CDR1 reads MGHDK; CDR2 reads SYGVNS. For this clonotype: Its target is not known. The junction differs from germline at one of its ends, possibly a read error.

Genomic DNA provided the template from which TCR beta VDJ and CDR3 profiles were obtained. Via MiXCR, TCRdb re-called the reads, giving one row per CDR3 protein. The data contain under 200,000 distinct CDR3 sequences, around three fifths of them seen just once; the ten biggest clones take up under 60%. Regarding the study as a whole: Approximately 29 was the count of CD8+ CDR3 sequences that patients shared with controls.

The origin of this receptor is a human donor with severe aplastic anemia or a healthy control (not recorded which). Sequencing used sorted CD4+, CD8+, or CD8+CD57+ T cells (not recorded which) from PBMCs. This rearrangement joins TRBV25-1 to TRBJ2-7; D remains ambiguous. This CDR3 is CASSENFVHWAYEQYF. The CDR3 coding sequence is TGCGCCAGCAGTGAAAATTTCGTACATTGGGCCTACGAGCAGTACTTC.